This TCR beta chain was recorded in a study of beta chain features in type 1 diabetes. Points from the study as a whole: Shortening of TCRB CDR3s, moderate but significant, appeared in all four CD4+ subsets of Type 1 diabetes patients. Diminished insertions and augmented deletions at VDJ junctions characterized type 1 diabetes patients. Within the patient group, naive, central memory and Treg TCRB repertoires appeared more similar to each other than within healthy donors.

This clone was seen more than once but under ten times. Its specificity is unknown. Every bit of the isolated RNA underwent reverse transcription, so sequencing read expressed TCRB transcripts. Assay used: immunoSEQ multiplex PCR; TCRdb lists only in-frame clones, some missing. The sample holds around 180,000 clones, roughly 7.1% seen once. The CDR3 loop spans 15 amino acids. Germline V gives CDR1 LGHNA, CDR2 YSLEER. Trimming removed 1 base at V and 2 bases at J, with 11 bases between. CD4+ cells of the naive, central memory, regulatory and stem cell-like memory types were sorted via CD45RO/CCR7/CD25/CD127/CD95/CD27.

The V and J genes are TRBV4-3 and TRBJ1-1, with unresolved D. The sequencing input was central memory CD4+ T cells from blood. This sequence originates from a woman aged 40 to 50 with type 1 diabetes. CDR3 sequence: CASSQVRSYNTEAFF. In DNA, the CDR3 is TGCGCCAGCAGCCAAGTGAGGTCCTATAACACTGAAGCTTTCTTT.